The clone carrying this TCR beta chain is a singleton in its sample. This entry belongs to a study of T cell changes during pregnancy in multiple sclerosis. CDR1 LNHDA and CDR2 SQIVND come from the germline V gene (reference sequence). The CDR3 spans 16 residues. The germline V and J ends were trimmed by 3 bases and 0 bases, with 12 bases remaining between them. The protocol was immunoSEQ multiplex PCR, while the TCRdb copy is restricted to in-frame clones and leaves out a portion. The data contain some 50,000 clones, 85% to 95% of them seen just once; the ten biggest clones take up approximately 2.6%.

The material sequenced was CD8+ T cells from peripheral blood mononuclear cells, taken in the second trimester of pregnancy. The source of this sequence is a female donor with multiple sclerosis, enrolled in a pregnancy study. V and J are TRBV19 and TRBJ1-5; D not certain. This CDR3 is CASSIPTMDSNQPQHF. CDR3 DNA sequence: TGTGCCAGTAGTATTCCCACTATGGATAGCAATCAGCCCCAGCATTTT.